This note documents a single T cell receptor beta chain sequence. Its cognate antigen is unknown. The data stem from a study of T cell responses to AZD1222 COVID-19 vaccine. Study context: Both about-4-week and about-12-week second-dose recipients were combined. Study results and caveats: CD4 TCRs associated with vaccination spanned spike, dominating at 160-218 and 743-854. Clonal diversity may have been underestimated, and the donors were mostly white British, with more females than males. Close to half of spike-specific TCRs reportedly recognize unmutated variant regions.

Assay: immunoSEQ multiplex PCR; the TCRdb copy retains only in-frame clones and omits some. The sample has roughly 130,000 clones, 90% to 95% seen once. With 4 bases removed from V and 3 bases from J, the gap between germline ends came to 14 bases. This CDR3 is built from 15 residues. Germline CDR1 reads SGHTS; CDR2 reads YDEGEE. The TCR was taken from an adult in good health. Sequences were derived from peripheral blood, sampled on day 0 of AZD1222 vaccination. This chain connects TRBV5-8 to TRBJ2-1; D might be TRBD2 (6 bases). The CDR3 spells CASSPRGRLYNEQFF. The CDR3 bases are TGTGCCAGCAGCCCCAGAGGGAGGCTCTACAATGAGCAGTTCTTC.